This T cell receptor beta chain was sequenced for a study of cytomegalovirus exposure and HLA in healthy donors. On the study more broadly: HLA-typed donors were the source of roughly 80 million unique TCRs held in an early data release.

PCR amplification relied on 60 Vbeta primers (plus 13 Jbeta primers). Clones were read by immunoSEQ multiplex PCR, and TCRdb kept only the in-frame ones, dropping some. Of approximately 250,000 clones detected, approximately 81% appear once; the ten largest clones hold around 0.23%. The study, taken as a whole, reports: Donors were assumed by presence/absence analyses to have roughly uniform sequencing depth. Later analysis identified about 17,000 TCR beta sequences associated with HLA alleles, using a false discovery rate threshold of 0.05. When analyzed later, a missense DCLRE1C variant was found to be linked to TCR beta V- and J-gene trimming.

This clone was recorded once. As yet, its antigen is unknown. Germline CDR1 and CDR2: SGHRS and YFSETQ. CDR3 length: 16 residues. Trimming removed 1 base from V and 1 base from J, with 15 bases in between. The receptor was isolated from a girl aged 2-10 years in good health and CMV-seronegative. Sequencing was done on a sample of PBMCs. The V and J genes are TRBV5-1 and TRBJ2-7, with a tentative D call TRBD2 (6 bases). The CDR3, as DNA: TGCGCCAGCAGCTTGATTGGCGGGAAAGTGTCCTACGAGCAGTACTTC. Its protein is CASSLIGGKVSYEQYF.